Described below is a single T cell receptor (beta chain) sequence and its context. The CDR3 contains 10 residues. V lost 11 bases and J 4 bases, leaving 7 bases between the germline ends. The germline V gene has CDR1 SEHNR and CDR2 FQNEAQ (reference sequence). Profiled with immunoSEQ multiplex PCR; TCRdb holds only in-frame clones, not every one. The data hold fewer than 200,000 clones, with 90% to 95% observed a single time. The source of the sample is a study of blood T cell repertoires in COVID-19. The receptor was isolated from a woman between 50 and 59 years old with acute or convalescent COVID-19. The chain employs TRBV7-9 and TRBJ2-3; no reliable D call. The sample comprised peripheral blood. The CDR3 protein is CALSPDTQYF. The CDR3 DNA sequence: TGTGCCCTTAGCCCAGATACGCAGTATTTT.